This paragraph covers one T cell receptor (beta chain) sequence. The repertoire was sequenced with immunoSEQ multiplex PCR; TCRdb's copy has only in-frame clones and lacks some. The data hold 55,000 to 70,000 clones, with about 81% observed a single time. The data were obtained in a study of blood T cell repertoires in COVID-19. This CDR3 region has 13 residues. Germline V gives CDR1 DFQATT, CDR2 SNEGSKA (reference sequence). V was clipped by 3 bases and J by 0 bases, with 6 bases between them. This clonotype was obtained from a man older than 75 with acute or convalescent COVID-19. The chain uses TRBV20-1 and TRBJ2-1, with D uncertain. The sample comprised peripheral blood. This CDR3 reads CSASISSYNEQFF. In DNA, the CDR3 is TGCAGTGCTAGTATCAGCTCCTACAATGAGCAGTTCTTC.